This T cell receptor (beta chain) was identified in a study of blood T cell repertoires in COVID-19. Study-level information: Sites across the United States, Italy and Spain contributed samples from acute and convalescent COVID-19. Sources were T cells, B-cell-depleted T cells, or PBMCs; the material itself was cDNA or gDNA.

The germline V gene encodes CDR1 MNHNY and CDR2 SVGAGI (reference sequence). V was pared by 7 bases and J by 11 bases, with 8 bases of the junction left unmatched. The CDR3 consists of 13 residues. How the authors handled the data: Counts of nucleated cells, estimated from reference gene primer amplification, were obtained. Only in-frame clones appear in the TCRdb table, and some are missing; sequencing was by immunoSEQ multiplex PCR. V and J calls plus clone size are reproduced from that table; the DNA served to infer D and trimming. The sample lists 350,000 to 400,000 clones, 65% to 90% occurring once.

This TCR derives from a woman aged 55-75 years with COVID-19, enrolled during active disease. Input material: peripheral blood. The rearrangement uses TRBV6-6 and TRBJ1-6; 7 positions agree with TRBD1. CDR3 nucleotides: TGTGCCAGCACTCCACAGGGGATGGCACCCCTCCACTTT. This encodes CASTPQGMAPLHF.